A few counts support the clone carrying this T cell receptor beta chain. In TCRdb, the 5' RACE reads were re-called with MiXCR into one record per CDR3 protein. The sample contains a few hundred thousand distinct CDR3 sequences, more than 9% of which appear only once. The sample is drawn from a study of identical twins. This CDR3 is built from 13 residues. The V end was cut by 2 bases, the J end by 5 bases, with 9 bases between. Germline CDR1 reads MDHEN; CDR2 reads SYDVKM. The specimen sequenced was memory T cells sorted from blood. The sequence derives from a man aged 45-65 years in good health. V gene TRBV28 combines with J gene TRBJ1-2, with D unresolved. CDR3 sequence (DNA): TGTGCCAGCAGTTTAGGGCAGACGTATGGCTACACCTTC. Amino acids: CASSLGQTYGYTF.